Listed below are T cell receptor beta chains from one sample, sequenced in a study of blood T cell repertoires in COVID-19. The protocol was immunoSEQ multiplex PCR, while the TCRdb copy is restricted to in-frame clones and leaves out a portion. The sample has about 100,000 clones, roughly 87% seen once. The sequencing input was peripheral blood. The receptors come from a middle-aged man with active COVID-19. Both conserved end residues are part of each CDR3. Each record gives: D gene, V gene, J gene, CDR3 DNA, CDR3 protein. The D gene is left open where the match is weak.

D: -
V: TRBV19
J: TRBJ2-7
DNA: TGTGCCAGTAGTATAGGGACAGCCTACGAGCAGTACTTC
CDR3: CASSIGTAYEQYF

D: TRBD1
V: TRBV12-3/TRBV12-4
J: TRBJ1-2
DNA: TGTGCCAGCACCACAGGGGGCGCTGGCTACACCTTC
CDR3: CASTTGGAGYTF

D: -
V: TRBV2
J: TRBJ1-5
DNA: TGTGCCAGCAGTGAAGGTTCTCGGAGCAATCAGCCCCAGCATTTT
CDR3: CASSEGSRSNQPQHF

D: -
V: TRBV27
J: TRBJ2-7
DNA: TGTGCCAGCAGCCCGACGCTGAGAGCGCTACCCTACGAGCAGTACTTC
CDR3: CASSPTLRALPYEQYF

D: -
V: TRBV11-1
J: TRBJ1-1
DNA: TGTGCCAGCAGCTTAGTCACGGGGTCTGAAGCTTTCTTT
CDR3: CASSLVTGSEAFF

D: -
V: TRBV2
J: TRBJ1-2
DNA: TGTGCCAGCAGTGAGAACAGGGCGGCTGGCTACACCTTC
CDR3: CASSENRAAGYTF

D: -
V: TRBV19
J: TRBJ1-1
DNA: TGTGCCAGTAAGCGGGAGAGCACTGAAGCTTTCTTT
CDR3: CASKRESTEAFF

D: -
V: TRBV28
J: TRBJ1-2
DNA: TGTGCCAGCAGTTTAGACAACCTCTATGGCTACACCTTC
CDR3: CASSLDNLYGYTF

D: -
V: TRBV7-2
J: TRBJ1-2
DNA: TGTGCCAGCAGCCCACCCGAGACACACCTCAACTATGGCTACACCTTC
CDR3: CASSPPETHLNYGYTF

D: -
V: TRBV16
J: TRBJ1-2
DNA: TGTGCCAGCAGCCAGGGGGCGCGTGATGGCTACACCTTC
CDR3: CASSQGARDGYTF

D: TRBD1
V: TRBV15
J: TRBJ1-4
DNA: TGTGCCACCAGCGCCGACAGGGGGCCTACTGAAAAACTGTTTTTT
CDR3: CATSADRGPTEKLFF

D: -
V: TRBV11-2
J: TRBJ2-3
DNA: TGTGCCAGCACCACCCGAATAGCGGGCACAGATACGCAGTATTTT
CDR3: CASTTRIAGTDTQYF